The entry that follows covers one T cell receptor beta chain sequence. Its antigen is unidentified. The data were obtained in a study of T-cell memory formation after mild COVID-19. TCRdb itself ran the 5' RACE reads through MiXCR, one entry per CDR3 protein. This repertoire shows approximately 410,000 distinct CDR3 sequences, under 25% found once; its top ten account for about an eighth. Findings and caveats of the study: CD4/CD8 balance characterized clones contracting day 15 to 85, and CD4+ skew characterized later expanders.

This CDR3 is built from 15 residues. J gave up 0 bases and V 1 base, and 1 base lay outside the gene matches. Germline V lookup: CDR1 KGHSH, CDR2 LQKENI. This sequence joins TRBV18 and TRBJ2-7; TRBD2 matches 9 bases. Sequencing input: PBMCs or a T cell subset sorted from them (not recorded which). The clonotype comes from an adult woman who had mild COVID-19 (a few samples of this study predate the infection). Cell type and time point are not known. The CDR3 spells CASSPRLADSYEQYF. The CDR3, as DNA: TGTGCCAGCTCACCACGACTAGCGGACTCCTACGAGCAGTACTTC.